This T cell receptor beta chain was found in a study of sequential checkpoint blockade in melanoma. In the study overall: Randomization was 1:1 between first-line nivolumab→ipilimumab and ipilimumab→nivolumab. Both treatment sequences were followed by maintenance nivolumab.

This table comes from immunoSEQ multiplex PCR, and its TCRdb copy is limited to in-frame clones, with some not included. Of about 29,000 clones listed, around 73% are singletons. Treatment here: randomized to nivolumab then ipilimumab (arm A) or the reverse (arm B). Live CD3+CD8+ CD19− CD56− cells were sorted from PBMCs. The length of the CDR3 is 16 residues. Unmatched junction bases numbered 5, after V lost 4 bases and J lost 4 bases. Germline assignment: CDR1 SGHDT and CDR2 YYEEEE. The sequence was collected from a human donor with melanoma. This chain joins TRBV5-6 and TRBJ2-3; 14 nucleotides agree with TRBD2. Sequenced material: CD8+ T cells sorted from blood (inferred from file names), taken from a patient given nivolumab and ipilimumab in sequence. CDR3 sequence: CASSPGTSGGPDTQYF. Written as DNA, the CDR3 is TGTGCCAGCAGCCCGGGGACTAGCGGGGGCCCAGATACGCAGTATTTT.